A single sample gave rise to the 9 T cell receptor beta chains below, sequenced in a study of T cells in Graves' hyperthyroidism and ophthalmopathy. Template material for amplifying TCR beta CDR3 regions consisted of RNA transcripts. In the first-round RT-PCR of the TCR CDR3, the HTBI primer set was used. TCRdb redid the calling of the multiplex PCR reads with MiXCR, one entry per CDR3 protein. This sample has more than 95,000 distinct CDR3 sequences, with roughly 44% found just once. Source material: blood. The receptors originated from a man aged 35 to 55 with Graves' hyperthyroidism.

At least ten counts were recorded for this clonotype. This chain connects TRBV12-3 or TRBV12-4 to TRBJ1-5; 7 bases are shared with TRBD1. After removal of 6 bases from V and 4 bases from J, the junction contained 9 bases not matched to a gene. The CDR3 runs to 15 residues. This chain's CDR3 is CASSPTGKMNQPQHF. The CDR3, as DNA: TGTGCCAGCAGCCCGACAGGGAAAATGAATCAGCCCCAGCATTTT.

For this clonotype: The conserved closing phenylalanine or tryptophan is absent in this CDR3, likely reflecting a read error. The chain combines TRBV20-1 with TRBJ2-3, with D hard to call. The CDR3 covers 13 residues. In germline, CDR1 is DFQATT, CDR2 SNEGSKA (reference sequence). Trimming shortened V by 5 bases and J by 2 bases, and 11 bases separated the two germline ends. The CDR3 DNA follows: TGCAGTGCTTGGCGGTCAAACACAGATACGCAGTATTGT. Translation: CSAWRSNTDTQYC.

Notes on this clonotype: The conserved closing phenylalanine or tryptophan is absent in this CDR3, likely reflecting a read error. The chain uses TRBV2 and TRBJ1-1; D is possibly TRBD1 (5 bases). This CDR3 is 12 amino acids long. Germline V gene data show CDR1 as SNHLY and CDR2 as FYNNEI. The chain's CDR3 is CTNRRVYFEAFS. Written as DNA, the CDR3 is TGTACCAACAGGAGGGTCTACTTTGAAGCTTTCTCT.

This rearrangement joins TRBV2 to TRBJ1-1; D is possibly TRBD1 (5 bases). This CDR3 comprises 14 residues. Germline loops: CDR1 SNHLY, CDR2 FYNNEI. With 4 bases removed from V and 7 bases from J, the gap between germline ends came to 16 bases. As DNA, the CDR3 is TGTGCCAGCAGTGGTGTGGGGGGGTCTAATGAAGCTTTCTTT. This gives the protein CASSGVGGSNEAFF.

In its sample, this clonotype was seen many times. The chain couples TRBV5-5 to TRBJ2-5, with D possibly TRBD2 on 5 matching bases. The CDR3 is 17 amino acids. Trimming pared 4 bases from V and 5 bases from J, leaving 24 bases between. The germline gives CDR1 SGHKS, CDR2 YYEKEE (reference sequence). CDR3 sequence (DNA): TGTGCCAGCAGCCCTCCCGTGGCTCGGGGTCTAGGGGAGACCCAGTACTTC. It encodes CASSPPVARGLGETQYF.

This clonotype was seen repeatedly, ten times or more. The CDR3 DNA sequence: TGCAGTGCTTGGGACTTAGCCAAAAACATTCAGTACTTC. This translates into CSAWDLAKNIQYF. The chain joins TRBV20-1 to TRBJ2-4; possibly TRBD2 for D (6 bases). CDR3 length: 13 residues. Germline lookup yields CDR1 DFQATT and CDR2 SNEGSKA (reference sequence). V was trimmed by 5 bases and J by 0 bases, leaving 8 bases between them.

CDR3 region: CASSQGKSGYEQYF. CDR3 sequence (DNA): TGTGCCAGCAGCCAAGGAAAAAGCGGGTACGAGCAGTACTTC. This sequence joins TRBV2 and TRBJ2-7; tentative D call: TRBD2 (6 bases). Germline V lookup: CDR1 SNHLY, CDR2 FYNNEI. With 6 bases removed from V and 4 bases from J, the gap between germline ends came to 16 bases. This CDR3 is built from 14 residues.

The V gene is TRBV19, the J gene TRBJ1-2, with D maybe TRBD1 (5 bases). Germline-derived CDR1 and CDR2 are LNHDA and SQIVND (reference sequence). Trimming shortened V by 4 bases and J by 6 bases, and 9 bases separated the two germline ends. The length of the CDR3 is 12 residues. CDR3 sequence (DNA): TGTGCCAGTAGTACAGAGGGGAATGGCTACACCTTC. Its translation: CASSTEGNGYTF.

This sequence joins TRBV2 and TRBJ1-3; D is unclear. The CDR3 has 14 amino acids. V was pared by 6 bases and J by 8 bases, with 17 bases between. Germline V CDR1 and CDR2: SNHLY, FYNNEI. DNA of the CDR3: TGTGCCAGCAGAGACGGACTAGCGGGATACACCATATATTTT. It codes for CASRDGLAGYTIYF.